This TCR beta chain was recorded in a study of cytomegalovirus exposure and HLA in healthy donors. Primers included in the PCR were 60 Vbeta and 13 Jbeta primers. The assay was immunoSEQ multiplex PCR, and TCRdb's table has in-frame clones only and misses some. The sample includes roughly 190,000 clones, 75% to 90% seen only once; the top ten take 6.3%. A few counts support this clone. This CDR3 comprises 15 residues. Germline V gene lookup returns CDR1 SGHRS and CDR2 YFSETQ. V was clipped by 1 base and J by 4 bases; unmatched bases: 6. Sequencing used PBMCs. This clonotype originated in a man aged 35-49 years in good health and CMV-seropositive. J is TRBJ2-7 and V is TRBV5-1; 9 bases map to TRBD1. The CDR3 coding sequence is TGCGCCAGCAGCTTGTTGCGGACAGGGGAATACGAGCAGTACTTC. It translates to CASSLLRTGEYEQYF.